The sequence of this TCR beta chain was determined in a study of regulatory T cells in long-lasting Graves disease (dated by TCRdb to the early 2020s). A note on the overall study: To count as having persistent Graves' disease, a patient had to have received antithyroid drug treatment for over 5 years with TSH receptor autoantibodies remaining persistently positive. This study used TCR sequencing and RNA sequencing of peripheral blood to compare persistent Graves' disease patients against newly diagnosed Graves' disease patients. The study took place in China and was registered as a clinical trial. A total of about 33 samples underwent TCR sequencing: about 13 from persistent and roughly 20 from newly diagnosed Graves' disease patients. On average, persistent Graves' disease patients in the clinical cohort had been on antithyroid drugs for about 10 years.

Explained via the paper, the time point label denotes: persistent/refractory GD, antithyroid drugs over 5 years with positive TRAb. For both TCR sequencing and RNA sequencing, RNA was extracted from PBMCs in TRIzol. The diagnosis of Graves' disease was made according to American Thyroid Association guidelines. Recruitment of patients was carried out at an endocrinology department in Xi'an, China. Each patient gave 9 to 10 milliliters of peripheral blood, collected in an EDTA anticoagulant tube. PBMCs were isolated by Ficoll Paque Plus density gradient separation without further T cell sorting. An Agilent 2100 Bioanalyzer and agarose gel were used to check RNA quality, and a NanoDrop 2000 was used to measure RNA concentration. This clonotype showed up many times. What antigen it recognizes has not been identified. Within one base of it there is no much larger clone, and no base qualities were kept.

V has 3 bases trimmed and J has 3 bases trimmed; junction bases matching no gene number 0. The germline V gene (reference sequence) gives CDR1 as SGHAT and CDR2 as FQDESV. The CDR3, cysteine through phenylalanine, is 13 amino acids long. This entry keeps only the CDR3 DNA: 39 bases, framed from base 1. Receptors were amplified or captured by multiplex PCR. The sample was run on an Illumina HiSeq 4000. iRepertoire HTBI primers and Arm-PCR amplification of CDR3 regions were used to construct TCR beta libraries. Before sequencing, the PCR products underwent gel purification. Turning to the authors' computational methods: Gene usage analysis of CDR3 amino acid clonotypes relied on the roughly 67 TRBV and 14 TRBJ segments identified across samples. Filtered high-quality paired reads were merged into contigs using COPE and FqMerger. Contigs were aligned with BLAST to IMGT TRBV, TRBD and TRBJ reference genes, and CDR3 was defined per IMGT. Clonotypes above 0.1% frequency were classified as highly expanded clones. Shannon entropy was used to measure repertoire diversity, and the Gini coefficient was used to measure V-J evenness. A clonotype found in more than one individual was treated as public. TCRdb trimmed public reads at Q25 via fastp, called clones via MiXCR and kept in-frame beta chains. Rows are unified per CDR3 protein, each entry keeping the most common DNA and genes. The V and J calls were determined by TCRdb, not by the authors. The sample data list more than 300,000 distinct CDR3 sequences, and about 20% of these were observed just once. The ten largest clones capture approximately 31% of the sample.

Broader findings and caveats from the paper: Sequencing and analysis were limited to the TCR beta chain. Peripheral blood alone was examined, since thyroid tissue, which constituted the primary lesion, could not be accessed. Compared with newly diagnosed patients, persistent Graves' disease patients had lower TCR Shannon entropy and fewer highly expanded clones, which suggests clonal expansion. Preferential use of TRBV28, TRBJ1-2 and TRBJ2-5 was observed in persistent disease, whereas TRBV20-1 and TRBJ2-1 were favored in newly diagnosed disease. The authors acknowledged the small sample size as a limitation that may reduce accuracy. Patients with persistent disease shared more public clonotypes (fewer than 3,000) than newly diagnosed patients did (966).

The chain is encoded by TRBV11-1 joined to TRBJ2-5, with 8 junctional bases fitting TRBD2. The receptor was derived from a female donor with Graves disease. The sequencing here drew on peripheral blood mononuclear cells (PBMCs), taken when the disease was refractory, from a patient treated with antithyroid drugs. The sequenced DNA is TGTGCCAGCAGCTTCGGGGGGGAAGAGACCCAGTACTTC. Its translation is CASSFGGEETQYF.